Ten or more counts support the clone carrying this TCR beta chain. Its target is not known. The data were obtained in a study of identical twins. Findings and limits, study-wide: The authors noted that invariant MAIT and iNKT cells could partly confound zero-insertion analyses.

The length of the CDR3 is 16 residues. V dropped 6 bases and J dropped 7; count of bases not matched to a gene: 14. CDR1 and CDR2 from the germline V gene are MNHEY and SMNVEV (reference sequence). MiXCR was run by TCRdb on the 5' RACE reads, yielding one entry per CDR3 protein. In the table there are 550,000 to 700,000 distinct CDR3 sequences, 9.6% of which are singletons. The same specimen was also included in a second study, on yellow fever vaccine responses in identical twins.

The chain couples TRBV27 to TRBJ2-1; 8 positions match TRBD1. The sample consisted of PBMCs. This TCR was sampled from a woman between 18 and 30 years old in good health. This chain's CDR3 is CASRPLAAGGLNEQFF. In DNA form, the CDR3 reads TGTGCCAGCAGACCTCTTGCGGCAGGGGGCTTGAATGAGCAGTTCTTC.